This T cell receptor beta chain was sequenced during a study of cytomegalovirus exposure and HLA in healthy donors. Overall study results and limits: V segments that were indistinguishable, TRBV6-2 and TRBV6-3 among them, were omitted from analysis.

A note on this clone: The antigen is not known.

The CDR3 is made up of 15 amino acids. J lost 5 bases, V lost 2 bases, and 7 bases had no gene match. The germline V gene has CDR1 SNHLY and CDR2 FYNNEI. 60 Vbeta and 13 Jbeta primers were used in PCR. Profiling relied on immunoSEQ multiplex PCR, and the TCRdb table lists in-frame clones only, not all of them. This table holds some 150,000 clones, just under 65% found once. This chain joins TRBV2 and TRBJ1-1; 8 bases map to TRBD1. The sample was PBMCs. The clonotype originates from a woman aged 55-70 years in good health and CMV-seropositive. CDR3 in amino acids: CASSEPSGTGTEAFF. The CDR3 DNA is TGTGCCAGCAGTGAACCCAGCGGGACAGGAACTGAAGCTTTCTTT. Drawing the rest from reference TRBV2 and TRBJ1-1, the complete variable domain is EPEVTQTPSHQVTQMGQEVILRCVPISNHLYFYWYRQILGQKVEFLVSFYNNEISEKSEIFDDQFSVERPDGSNFTLKIRSTKLEDSAMYFCASSEPSGTGTEAFFGQGTRLTVV.